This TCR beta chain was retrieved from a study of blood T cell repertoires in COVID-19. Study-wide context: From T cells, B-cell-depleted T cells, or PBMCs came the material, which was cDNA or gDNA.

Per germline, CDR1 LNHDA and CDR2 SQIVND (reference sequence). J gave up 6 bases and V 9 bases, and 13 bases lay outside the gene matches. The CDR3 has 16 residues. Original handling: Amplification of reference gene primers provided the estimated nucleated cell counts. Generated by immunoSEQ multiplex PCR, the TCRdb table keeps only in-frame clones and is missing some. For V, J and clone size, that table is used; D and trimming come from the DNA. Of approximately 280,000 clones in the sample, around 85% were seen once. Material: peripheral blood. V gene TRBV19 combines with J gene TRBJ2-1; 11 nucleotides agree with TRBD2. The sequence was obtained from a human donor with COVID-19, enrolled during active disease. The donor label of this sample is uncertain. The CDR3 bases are TGTGCCAGCAACAAACTAGCGGGAGCTCGGTCCAATGAGCAGTTCTTC. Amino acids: CASNKLAGARSNEQFF.